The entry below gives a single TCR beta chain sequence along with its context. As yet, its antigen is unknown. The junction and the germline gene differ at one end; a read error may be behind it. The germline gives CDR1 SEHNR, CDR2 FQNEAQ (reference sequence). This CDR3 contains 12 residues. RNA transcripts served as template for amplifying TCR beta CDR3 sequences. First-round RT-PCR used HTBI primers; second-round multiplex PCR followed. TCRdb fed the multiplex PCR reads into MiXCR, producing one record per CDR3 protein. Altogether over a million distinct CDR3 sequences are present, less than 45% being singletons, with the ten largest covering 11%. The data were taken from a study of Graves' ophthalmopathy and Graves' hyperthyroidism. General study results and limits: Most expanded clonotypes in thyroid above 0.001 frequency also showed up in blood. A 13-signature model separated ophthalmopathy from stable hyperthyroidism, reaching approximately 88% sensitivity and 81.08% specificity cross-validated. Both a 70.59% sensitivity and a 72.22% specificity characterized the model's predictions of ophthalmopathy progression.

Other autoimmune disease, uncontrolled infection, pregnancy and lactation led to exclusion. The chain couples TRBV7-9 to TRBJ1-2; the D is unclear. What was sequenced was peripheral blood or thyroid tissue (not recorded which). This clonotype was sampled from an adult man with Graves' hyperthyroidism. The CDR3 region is CASSLELYGYTF. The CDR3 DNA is TGTGCCAGCAGTTTAGAGCTCTATGGCTACACCTTC.